This T cell receptor beta chain appears in the sequencing data of a study of technical replicates of blood from several donors. The ends were cut back, 1 base at V and 2 bases at J, with 14 bases in the middle. Germline V CDR1 and CDR2: GTSNPN, SVGIG (reference sequence). This CDR3 is built from 15 residues. Only in-frame clones appear in the TCRdb table, and some are missing; sequencing was by immunoSEQ multiplex PCR. The table records 75,000 to 85,000 clones, about 81% of them present only once. The sequencing sample was made of PBMCs. The genes are TRBV30 and TRBJ2-5; D unclear. The sequence was collected from a human donor in good health. Some clones in this sample may be carry-over from other donors' samples. The CDR3 here is CAWSDETLYQETQYF. As DNA, the CDR3 is TGTGCCTGGAGTGACGAAACACTATATCAAGAGACCCAGTACTTC.